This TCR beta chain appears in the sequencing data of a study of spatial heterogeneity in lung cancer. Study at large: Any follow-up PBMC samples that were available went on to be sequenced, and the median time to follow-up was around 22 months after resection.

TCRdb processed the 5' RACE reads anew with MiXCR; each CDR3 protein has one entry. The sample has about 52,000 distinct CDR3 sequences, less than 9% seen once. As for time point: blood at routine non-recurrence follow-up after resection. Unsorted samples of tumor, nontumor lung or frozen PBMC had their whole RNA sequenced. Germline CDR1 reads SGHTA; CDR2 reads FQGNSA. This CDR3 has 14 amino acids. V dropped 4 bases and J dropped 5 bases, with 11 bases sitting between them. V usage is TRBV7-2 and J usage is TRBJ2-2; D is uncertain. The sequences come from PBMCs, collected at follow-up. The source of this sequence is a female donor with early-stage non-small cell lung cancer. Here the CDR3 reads CASSSRFLTGELFF. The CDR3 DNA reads TGTGCCAGCAGCTCTAGGTTTCTAACCGGGGAGCTGTTTTTT.